Below, 27 T cell receptor beta chains from the same sample are listed, as sequenced in a study of cytomegalovirus exposure and HLA in healthy donors. In the PCR, 60 Vbeta and 13 Jbeta primers were used. Sequencing was performed with immunoSEQ multiplex PCR; in TCRdb, only in-frame clones are kept and a portion is missing. The sample holds around 99,000 clones; just under 70% are singletons and the top ten take 5.4%. The source material was PBMCs. These receptors all come from a woman aged 70-85 years in good health and CMV-seropositive.

The chain has TRBV7-2 and TRBJ2-5, with D tentatively TRBD1 (6 bases). This CDR3 has 13 amino acids. Trimming took off 5 bases at V and 5 bases at J, with 12 bases between the two ends. Germline V lookup: CDR1 SGHTA, CDR2 FQGNSA. In DNA form, the CDR3 reads TGTGCCAGCAGCGGACAGCTACGGGAGACCCAGTACTTC. Encoded protein: CASSGQLRETQYF.

The gene calls are TRBV5-1 and TRBJ1-2; D is unresolved. The germline CDR1 and CDR2 sequences are SGHRS and YFSETQ. V lost 2 bases and J 7 bases, leaving 18 bases between the germline ends. CDR3 length equals 15 residues. The CDR3 is CASSLGTAGEGGYTF. CDR3 in DNA: TGCGCCAGCAGCTTAGGCACGGCCGGGGAGGGTGGCTACACCTTC.

The V gene is TRBV7-9, the J gene TRBJ1-6, with D perhaps TRBD1 (6 bases). The V and J ends lost 0 bases and 0 bases respectively, with 9 bases between them. The length of the CDR3 is 17 residues. Germline CDR1 reads SEHNR; CDR2 reads FQNEAQ (reference sequence). As DNA, the CDR3 is TGTGCCAGCAGCTTAGCGGTGGACAGCTCCTATAATTCACCCCTCCACTTT. Its protein product is CASSLAVDSSYNSPLHF.

The genes are TRBV6-4 and TRBJ2-3, with 10 bases aligning to TRBD2. The trim removed 5 bases at V and 7 bases at J, leaving 3 bases unmatched. There are 13 residues in the CDR3. The germline V gene encodes CDR1 MRHNA and CDR2 SNTAGT. CDR3 sequence: CASSSGGENTQYF. DNA for the CDR3: TGTGCCAGCAGTAGCGGGGGGGAAAATACGCAGTATTTT.

The genes are TRBV7-9 and TRBJ1-1; D is perhaps TRBD1 (6 bases). Looked up from germline, CDR1 is SEHNR and CDR2 is FQNEAQ (reference sequence). The CDR3 length is 15 residues. V dropped 3 bases and J dropped 1 base, with 12 bases sitting between them. CDR3 protein: CASSFSQDRNTEAFF. CDR3 nucleotide sequence: TGTGCCAGCAGCTTTTCTCAGGACAGGAACACTGAAGCTTTCTTT.

The V call is TRBV7-9, the J call TRBJ1-2, with 7 bases aligning to TRBD1. The CDR3 consists of 15 residues. The germline V gene has CDR1 SEHNR and CDR2 FQNEAQ (reference sequence). V was pared by 5 bases and J by 4 bases, with 10 bases of the junction left unmatched. CDR3 DNA sequence: TGTGCCAGCAGCCGCACCGGGACAGCAATCTATGGCTACACCTTC. It encodes CASSRTGTAIYGYTF.

This chain joins TRBV13 and TRBJ2-3, with TRBD2 identical over 14 bases. Germline V lookup: CDR1 PRHDT, CDR2 FYEKMQ (reference sequence). The CDR3 sequence is 18 residues long. With V trimmed by 4 bases and J by 5 bases, 11 bases remained unmatched. The CDR3: CASSSSPTSGGVLDTQYF. In nucleotides, the CDR3 is TGTGCCAGCAGCTCCTCCCCGACTAGCGGGGGGGTCTTAGATACGCAGTATTTT.

The chain couples TRBV7-2 to TRBJ1-3; maybe TRBD1 (6 bases). This CDR3 spans 16 amino acids. Trimming shortened V by 2 bases and J by 3 bases, and 14 bases separated the two germline ends. Germline loops: CDR1 SGHTA, CDR2 FQGNSA. The CDR3 sequence is CASSLSRGGFGNTIYF. CDR3 DNA sequence: TGTGCCAGCAGCTTATCCAGGGGAGGGTTTGGAAACACCATATATTTT.

This chain uses TRBV6-6 with TRBJ2-3; 7 bases align to TRBD2. This CDR3 has 14 amino acids. Per the germline V gene, CDR1 is MNHNY and CDR2 is SVGAGI (reference sequence). The junction had 5 bases not matched to a gene; V was cut back by 5 bases and J by 3 bases. The CDR3 loop is CASSPGGSTDTQYF. Here the CDR3 DNA reads TGTGCCAGCAGTCCCGGGGGGTCGACAGATACGCAGTATTTT.

Turning to this clone: Other DNA sequences in this sample translate to the same CDR3. CDR3 in amino acids: CASSPLTGNTGELFF. The CDR3 nucleotides are TGTGCCAGCAGCCCATTGACAGGGAACACCGGGGAGCTGTTTTTT. The chain combines TRBV9 with TRBJ2-2; maybe TRBD1 (6 bases). Per germline, CDR1 SGDLS and CDR2 YYNGEE. The CDR3 contains 15 residues. V lost 4 bases to trimming and J lost 1 base, with 11 bases between them.

Regarding this clone: Other DNA variants within this sample encode the same CDR3. The chain carries TRBV27 and TRBJ2-7, with no clear D. The CDR3 totals 13 residues. Germline V gene lookup returns CDR1 MNHEY and CDR2 SMNVEV (reference sequence). With 2 bases removed from V and 1 base from J, the gap between germline ends came to 6 bases. The CDR3 is CASSLAQSYEQYF. In nucleotides, the CDR3 is TGTGCCAGCAGTTTAGCCCAGTCCTACGAGCAGTACTTC.

V usage is TRBV19 and J usage is TRBJ1-6; perhaps TRBD1 as D (5 bases). V lost 6 bases, J lost 9 bases, and 12 bases lay in between. Germline V gene sequence: CDR1 LNHDA, CDR2 SQIVND (reference sequence). This CDR3 is built from 13 residues. The CDR3 coding sequence is TGTGCCAGTAGCGACGACAGAATTTCACCCCTCCACTTT. It codes for CASSDDRISPLHF.

The chain uses TRBV2 and TRBJ2-3; TRBD1 agrees at 7 bases. Germline V gene sequence: CDR1 SNHLY, CDR2 FYNNEI. The CDR3 spans 14 residues. Trimming removed 8 bases from V and 5 bases from J; junction bases left unmatched: 10. The chain's CDR3 is CASLDRVSGDTQYF. The CDR3, as DNA: TGTGCCAGCCTTGACAGGGTTTCAGGAGATACGCAGTATTTT.

With regard to this clone: At the DNA level, this CDR3 is encoded by other sequences in the same sample as well. This chain links TRBV19 with TRBJ1-2, with 7 bases fitting TRBD1. J lost 2 bases, V lost 5 bases, and 2 bases had no gene match. The CDR3 has 13 amino acids. The germline V gene has CDR1 LNHDA and CDR2 SQIVND (reference sequence). In DNA form, the CDR3 reads TGTGCCAGTAGTTTGACAGGGAACTATGGCTACACCTTC. Amino acids: CASSLTGNYGYTF.

The chain couples TRBV19 to TRBJ2-7; weak D call: TRBD2 (6 bases). Germline-derived CDR1 and CDR2 are LNHDA and SQIVND (reference sequence). The V gene lost 3 bases and the J gene lost 4 bases, with 7 bases spanning the gap. CDR3 length: 12 residues. The CDR3 region is CASSIAGYEQYF. DNA of the CDR3: TGTGCCAGTAGTATCGCGGGGTACGAGCAGTACTTC.

The table lists this clone with a count of one. This chain joins TRBV7-9 and TRBJ1-2; a weak D match, TRBD1 (6 bases). The CDR3 spans 13 residues. V lost 4 bases and J 8 bases, leaving 14 bases between the germline ends. In germline, CDR1 is SEHNR, CDR2 FQNEAQ (reference sequence). The CDR3 here is CASSYGGQQGYTF. CDR3 in DNA: TGTGCCAGCAGCTACGGGGGGCAACAAGGCTACACCTTC.

The genes are TRBV5-1 and TRBJ2-5, with 7 bases that match TRBD1. With the DNA end fitting TRBJ2-7 better, the J assignment may be wrong. Per germline, CDR1 SGHRS and CDR2 YFSETQ. This CDR3 region has 17 residues. This chain's CDR3 is CASSLDRGFADSYEQYF. CDR3 DNA sequence: TGCGCCAGCAGCTTGGACAGGGGTTTCGCTGATTCCTACGAGCAGTACTTC.

The rearrangement links TRBV7-2 to TRBJ2-3; 7 nucleotides match TRBD1. Germline CDR1 reads SGHTA; CDR2 reads FQGNSA. V dropped 4 bases and J dropped 0; count of bases not matched to a gene: 7. The length of the CDR3 is 16 residues. The chain's CDR3 is CASSWKGTASTDTQYF. In nucleotides, the CDR3 is TGTGCCAGCAGCTGGAAAGGGACAGCGAGCACAGATACGCAGTATTTT.

The chain joins TRBV2 to TRBJ1-1; D might be TRBD1 (5 bases). CDR1 SNHLY and CDR2 FYNNEI come from the germline V gene. Deletions cut 8 bases from V and 6 bases from J, with 25 bases between. The CDR3 is 16 amino acids. The CDR3 nucleotides are TGTGCCAGCTTACCAGGCGGGCGGGGACTTAGCGCTGAAGCTTTCTTT. It encodes CASLPGGRGLSAEAFF.

The CDR3 DNA reads TGTGCCTCCACTCACGGGGGACAAGAGACCCAGTACTTC. This codes for CASTHGGQETQYF. This sequence joins TRBV10-3 and TRBJ2-5, with a possible D match to TRBD2 (6 bases). The CDR3 is 13 amino acids. Trimming stripped 11 bases from V and 2 bases from J, with 15 bases between. Germline loops: CDR1 ENHRY, CDR2 SYGVKD.

The chain joins TRBV5-8 to TRBJ1-5; D perhaps matches TRBD1 (6 bases). V gave up 7 bases and J gave up 5 bases, with 22 bases separating them. The CDR3 covers 16 residues. Looked up from germline, CDR1 is SGHTS and CDR2 is YDEGEE. The chain's CDR3 is CASVTWRQGLHQPQHF. CDR3 bases: TGTGCCAGCGTCACTTGGCGGCAGGGGCTTCATCAGCCCCAGCATTTT.

The rearrangement joins TRBV25-1 to TRBJ2-7; D possibly corresponds to TRBD1 (6 bases). V was cut by 2 bases and J by 5 bases, with 13 bases left in between. The length of the CDR3 is 14 residues. The germline gives CDR1 MGHDK, CDR2 SYGVNS. The CDR3 DNA sequence: TGTGCCAGCAGTGAAGACAGGTTGGGGAACGAGCAGTACTTC. This gives the protein CASSEDRLGNEQYF.

This chain joins TRBV4-3 and TRBJ2-3; perhaps TRBD2 as D (6 bases). CDR3 size: 13 residues. Trimming pared 3 bases from V and 6 bases from J, leaving 10 bases between. The germline gives CDR1 LGHNA, CDR2 YSLEER. The CDR3 DNA follows: TGCGCCAGCAGCCATGTGGGACTCGATACGCAGTATTTT. It specifies CASSHVGLDTQYF.

The table lists this clone with a count of one. V is TRBV5-1 and J is TRBJ2-7; D may be TRBD1 (6 bases). The V gene lost 0 bases and the J gene lost 4 bases, with 20 bases spanning the gap. The CDR3 has 17 residues. Germline CDR1 reads SGHRS; CDR2 reads YFSETQ. The CDR3 DNA reads TGCGCCAGCAGCTTGGCCAGACAGGTCCCTTTGAGATACGAGCAGTACTTC. This codes for CASSLARQVPLRYEQYF. Based on the CDR3 plus reference TRBV5-1 and TRBJ2-7, the full variable domain is KAGVTQTPRYLIKTRGQQVTLSCSPISGHRSVSWYQQTPGQGLQFLFEYFSETQRNKGNFPGRFSGRQFSNSRSEMNVSTLELGDSALYLCASSLARQVPLRYEQYFGPGTRLTVT.

The chain has TRBV5-1 and TRBJ2-1; a weak D match, TRBD1 (5 bases). Germline assignment: CDR1 SGHRS and CDR2 YFSETQ. Deletions cut 0 bases from V and 6 bases from J, with 10 bases between. This CDR3 has 14 residues. The CDR3 is CASSLGNQGNEQFF. In DNA, the CDR3 is TGCGCCAGCAGCTTGGGCAATCAGGGCAATGAGCAGTTCTTC.

This chain connects TRBV5-4 to TRBJ1-2, with unresolved D. This CDR3 has 13 residues. Germline-derived CDR1 and CDR2 are SGHNT and YYREEE (reference sequence). The V end was cut by 5 bases, the J end by 4 bases, with 12 bases between. This chain's CDR3 is CASSPTEIYGYTF. The CDR3 region has the DNA TGTGCCAGCAGTCCCACAGAGATCTATGGCTACACCTTC.

V and J are TRBV2 and TRBJ2-3; 15 bases line up with TRBD2. The V and J ends lost 6 bases and 5 bases, in that order; junction bases with no gene match: 9. The CDR3 loop spans 17 amino acids. The V gene's germline CDR1 is SNHLY and CDR2 FYNNEI. The DNA of the CDR3 is TGTGCCAGCAGCTGGACTAGCGGGGGGGCAGGTGGAGATACGCAGTATTTT. This translates into CASSWTSGGAGGDTQYF.